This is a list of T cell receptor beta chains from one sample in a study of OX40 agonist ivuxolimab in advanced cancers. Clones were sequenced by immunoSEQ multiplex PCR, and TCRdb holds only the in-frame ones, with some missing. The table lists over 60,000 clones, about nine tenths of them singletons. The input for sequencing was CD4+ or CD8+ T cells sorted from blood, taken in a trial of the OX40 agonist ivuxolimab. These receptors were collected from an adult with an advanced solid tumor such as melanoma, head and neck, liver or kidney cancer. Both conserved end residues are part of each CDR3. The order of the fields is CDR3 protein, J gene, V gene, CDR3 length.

CDR3: CSVRLGDTQYF; J: TRBJ2-3; V: TRBV29-1; length: 11
CDR3: CASSADSIAKNIQYF; J: TRBJ2-4; V: TRBV6-5; length: 15
CDR3: CSVEEASGRAQYF; J: TRBJ2-5; V: TRBV29-1; length: 13
CDR3: CAISGTLGEQYF; J: TRBJ2-7; V: TRBV6-5; length: 12
CDR3: CASSPTSSGETQYF; J: TRBJ2-5; V: TRBV11-2; length: 14
CDR3: CASSGDGDNQPQHF; J: TRBJ1-5; V: TRBV2; length: 14
CDR3: CASSLGGGGDTQYF; J: TRBJ2-3; V: TRBV5-1; length: 14
CDR3: CSVDGDRGSLGNTEAFF; J: TRBJ1-1; V: TRBV29-1; length: 17
CDR3: CASSQVQIIDGNTIYF; J: TRBJ1-3; V: TRBV7-9; length: 16
CDR3: CASSGRLAGLQETQYF; J: TRBJ2-5; V: TRBV6-1; length: 16
CDR3: CAISESGGAVKTQYF; J: TRBJ2-5; V: TRBV10-3; length: 15
CDR3: CASGTVGRVGSGQPQHF; J: TRBJ1-5; V: TRBV28; length: 17
CDR3: CASSLVGSGGGEQFF; J: TRBJ2-1; V: TRBV7-3; length: 15
CDR3: CARGGEPAGNEKLFF; J: TRBJ1-4; V: TRBV2; length: 15
CDR3: CASSPRTGAETQYF; J: TRBJ2-5; V: TRBV5-1; length: 14
CDR3: CASSQGETGLVFTSDTQYF; J: TRBJ2-3; V: TRBV4-2; length: 19
CDR3: CASSGTGGFYEQYF; J: TRBJ2-7; V: TRBV28; length: 14
CDR3: CASSLGGGSSGNTIYF; J: TRBJ1-3; V: TRBV27; length: 16
CDR3: CASSWEGQGVYNEQFF; J: TRBJ2-1; V: TRBV7-2; length: 16
CDR3: CASSYSIQGHGNTIYF; J: TRBJ1-3; V: TRBV6-6; length: 16
CDR3: CASSPPNQPQHF; J: TRBJ1-5; V: TRBV18; length: 12
CDR3: CASSGGYGYTF; J: TRBJ1-2; V: TRBV6-5; length: 11
CDR3: CAISETNPWSSGTSTDTQYF; J: TRBJ2-3; V: TRBV10-3; length: 20
CDR3: CASTKDFYQPQHF; J: TRBJ1-5; V: TRBV6-1; length: 13
CDR3: CASSGEGFADTQYF; J: TRBJ2-3; V: TRBV5-1; length: 14
CDR3: CASGEIRPGYEQYF; J: TRBJ2-7; V: TRBV7-3; length: 14
CDR3: CASSPGGNTDTQYF; J: TRBJ2-3; V: TRBV13; length: 14
CDR3: CAWRAPGGNQPQHF; J: TRBJ1-5; V: TRBV30; length: 14
CDR3: CASSLSTGGLGGYTF; J: TRBJ1-2; V: TRBV7-9; length: 15
CDR3: CASSLEGNSSPLHF; J: TRBJ1-6; V: TRBV5-1; length: 14
CDR3: CASSGGRAGTYEQYF; J: TRBJ2-7; V: TRBV6-1; length: 15
CDR3: CASSQEVPLAGGTYTQYF; J: TRBJ2-3; V: TRBV4-1; length: 18
CDR3: CASSINSGANVLTF; J: TRBJ2-6; V: TRBV19; length: 14
CDR3: CASAVAGANVLTF; J: TRBJ2-6; V: TRBV12-5; length: 13
CDR3: CASSDRLEAFF; J: TRBJ1-1; V: TRBV28; length: 11
CDR3: CASIHGTGSSTEAFF; J: TRBJ1-1; V: TRBV28; length: 15
CDR3: CASSERTGDRLPLHF; J: TRBJ1-6; V: TRBV6-1; length: 15
CDR3: CASSYLPQLGNEKLFF; J: TRBJ1-4; V: TRBV6-5; length: 16
CDR3: CAWSVWAAAPQHF; J: TRBJ1-5; V: TRBV30; length: 13
CDR3: CAISVSTGGKNTGELFF; J: TRBJ2-2; V: TRBV10-3; length: 17
CDR3: CASSLGAGANEKLFF; J: TRBJ1-4; V: TRBV5-6; length: 15
CDR3: CASQDGPIHSGNTIYF; J: TRBJ1-3; V: TRBV18; length: 16
CDR3: CASILQGDSHGYTF; J: TRBJ1-2; V: TRBV5-4; length: 14
CDR3: CASSPSRQGGYGYTF; J: TRBJ1-2; V: TRBV6-1; length: 15
CDR3: CASSLGSGTAFF; J: TRBJ1-1; V: TRBV11-3; length: 12
CDR3: CASSQVTTAYEQYF; J: TRBJ2-7; V: TRBV4-2; length: 14
CDR3: CATSKDRGNSPLHF; J: TRBJ1-6; V: TRBV15; length: 14
CDR3: CASSATGAGNTIYF; J: TRBJ1-3; V: TRBV11-2; length: 14
CDR3: CASSPPGTGTYEQYF; J: TRBJ2-7; V: TRBV28; length: 15
CDR3: CASSQDSRGSSGNTIYF; J: TRBJ1-3; V: TRBV5-4; length: 17
CDR3: CASSEVGMMGGRTNQETQYF; J: TRBJ2-5; V: TRBV6-1; length: 20
CDR3: CASGTRRTGAITDTQYF; J: TRBJ2-3; V: TRBV27; length: 17
CDR3: CASREPRDRENGSYNEQFF; J: TRBJ2-1; V: TRBV2; length: 19
CDR3: CASSSRDRETQYF; J: TRBJ2-5; V: TRBV11-3; length: 13
CDR3: CASSRGGFTDTQYF; J: TRBJ2-3; V: TRBV7-2; length: 14